The present T cell receptor (beta chain) was sequenced within a study of blood T cell repertoires in COVID-19. Study as a whole: The analysed material was cDNA or gDNA that came from T cells, B-cell-depleted T cells, or PBMCs.

Germline V lookup: CDR1 MDHEN, CDR2 SYDVKM. The CDR3 totals 15 residues. V lost 1 base, J lost 1 base, and 10 bases lay in between. Per the authors' pipeline: Amplification of reference gene primers provided the estimated nucleated cell counts. Produced via immunoSEQ multiplex PCR; TCRdb's table is partial and in-frame only. That table is the source of V, J and clone size, and D and trimming were worked out from the DNA. The repertoire consists of more than 250,000 clones, with around 90% occurring once and the leading ten covering about a fifth. Clinical history as reported by participants underpinned cohort assignment.

The chain has TRBV28 and TRBJ1-2; D is possibly TRBD1 (6 bases). Sequencing used PBMCs or T cells enriched from blood (not recorded which). This TCR derives from a woman between 25 and 40 years old who had recovered from COVID-19. For the CDR3, the DNA is TGTGCCAGCAGTTTATCCGGGACAATTAACTATGGCTACACCTTC. It encodes CASSLSGTINYGYTF.